A selection of T cell receptor beta chains follows, all from one sample in a study of Graves' ophthalmopathy and Graves' hyperthyroidism. MiXCR, applied by TCRdb to the multiplex PCR reads, yields one record per CDR3 protein. The sample has about 410,000 distinct CDR3 sequences; around 17% are singletons. Material for sequencing was peripheral blood. Receptors were obtained from a woman aged 18-35 years with Graves' ophthalmopathy. CDR3s include the opening cysteine and the closing phenylalanine or tryptophan. The D gene is left open where the match is weak. Clone size is stated in some rows and not others, as once, few, many or a class when expanded.

clone_size: many
d_call: -
v_call: TRBV6-2/TRBV6-3
j_call: TRBJ1-5
cdr3_aa: CASRSGNQPQHF
cdr3_nt: TGTGCCAGCAGAAGTGGCAATCAGCCCCAGCATTTT

clone_size: -
d_call: -
v_call: TRBV11-2
j_call: TRBJ1-1
cdr3_aa: CASSAEEFGIGDTEAFF
cdr3_nt: TGTGCCAGCAGTGCGGAAGAATTTGGGATAGGGGACACTGAAGCTTTCTTT

clone_size: many
d_call: -
v_call: TRBV11-2
j_call: TRBJ1-3
cdr3_aa: CASSLGPNSGNTIYF
cdr3_nt: TGTGCCAGCAGCTTAGGCCCAAACTCTGGAAACACCATATATTTT

clone_size: many
d_call: TRBD2
v_call: TRBV9
j_call: TRBJ2-3
cdr3_aa: CASSVGSLGAGGADTQYF
cdr3_nt: TGTGCCAGCAGCGTAGGGTCCCTAGGTGCGGGAGGGGCAGATACGCAGTATTTT

clone_size: -
d_call: -
v_call: TRBV12-3/TRBV12-4
j_call: TRBJ1-5
cdr3_aa: CASSLSGGWNQPQHF
cdr3_nt: TGTGCCAGCAGTTTATCGGGGGGTTGGAATCAGCCCCAGCATTTT

clone_size: many
d_call: -
v_call: TRBV27
j_call: TRBJ1-5
cdr3_aa: CASSLLRSNQPQHF
cdr3_nt: TGTGCCAGCAGTTTACTTAGGAGCAATCAGCCCCAGCATTTT

clone_size: -
d_call: TRBD2
v_call: TRBV5-4
j_call: TRBJ2-5
cdr3_aa: CASSATSGSQTQYF
cdr3_nt: TGTGCCAGTAGCGCGACTAGCGGGAGCCAGACCCAGTACTTC

clone_size: many
d_call: TRBD1
v_call: TRBV28
j_call: TRBJ1-5
cdr3_aa: CASSFQGVSNQPQHF
cdr3_nt: TGTGCCAGCAGTTTTCAGGGGGTTAGCAATCAGCCCCAGCATTTT

clone_size: many
d_call: TRBD1
v_call: TRBV12-3/TRBV12-4
j_call: TRBJ2-7
cdr3_aa: CASSRMDRAHEQYF
cdr3_nt: TGTGCCAGCAGCCGGATGGACAGGGCCCACGAGCAGTACTTC

clone_size: many
d_call: TRBD2
v_call: TRBV6-2/TRBV6-3
j_call: TRBJ2-7
cdr3_aa: CASSDPSGGVYEQYF
cdr3_nt: TGTGCCAGCAGCGACCCTAGCGGGGGGGTCTACGAGCAGTACTTC

clone_size: many
d_call: -
v_call: TRBV6-2/TRBV6-3
j_call: TRBJ2-5
cdr3_aa: CASSLPGQPMGETQYF
cdr3_nt: TGTGCCAGCAGCTTACCCGGACAGCCCATGGGAGAGACCCAGTACTTC

clone_size: many
d_call: -
v_call: TRBV10-3
j_call: TRBJ2-7
cdr3_aa: CAITSSLSCEQYF
cdr3_nt: TGTGCCATCACCTCGTCCCTGTCCTGCGAGCAGTACTTC

clone_size: many
d_call: -
v_call: TRBV2
j_call: TRBJ2-5
cdr3_aa: CASSRRQQETQYF
cdr3_nt: TGTGCCAGCAGCCGCAGACAACAAGAGACCCAGTACTTC